The entry below gives a single T cell receptor beta chain sequence along with its context. This sample is part of a study of blood T cell repertoires in COVID-19. Looking at the study overall: Sources were T cells, B-cell-depleted T cells, or PBMCs; the material itself was cDNA or gDNA.

In the original workflow: Estimation of nucleated cell counts relied on the amplification of reference gene primers. The repertoire was sequenced with immunoSEQ multiplex PCR; TCRdb's copy has only in-frame clones and lacks some. V and J calls and clone size are copied from that table; D and trimming were computed from the DNA. The table includes 40,000 to 50,000 clones, around nine tenths detected once. The V end lost 6 bases, the J end lost 0 bases, and 12 bases lay between the germline ends. The CDR3 length is 15 residues. Looked up from germline, CDR1 is MDHEN and CDR2 is SYDVKM. V and J are TRBV28 and TRBJ1-3; possible D gene TRBD1, 6 bases. Sequences were obtained from peripheral blood. The sequence was obtained from a man aged 50-59 years with active COVID-19. In DNA form, the CDR3 reads TGTGCCAGCAGCTCCTGGACAGTCTCTGGAAACACCATATATTTT. Amino acids: CASSSWTVSGNTIYF.